This T cell receptor beta chain derives from a study of Ad26.COV2.S vaccination and SARS-CoV-2 variants. Concerning this clone itself: What it binds is not known.

TCRdb keeps only in-frame clones here, not all; method: immunoSEQ multiplex PCR. Of under 400,000 clones in the sample, 87% were seen once. Points from the study as a whole: It was found that vaccine and placebo recipients had similar non-spike TCR breadth.

Treatment noted: roughly 20 received Ad26.COV2.S at low or high dose, single or two shots; about 5 received placebo; per-sample allocation not given. Specimen acquisition occurred on day 63 following the initial vaccine or placebo injection. Vaccine was an Ad26 vector expressing Wuhan-strain SARS-CoV-2 spike. This receptor was taken from a person aged 18-60 years who received the Ad26.COV2.S COVID-19 vaccine or a placebo. The sequences come from peripheral blood, collected in a trial of Ad26.COV2.S vaccine versus placebo.

The DNA of the CDR3 is TGTGCCAGCAGTGAATGGCCCTTTACCTACGAGCAGTACTTC. Translation: CASSEWPFTYEQYF. The V call is TRBV6-1, the J call TRBJ2-7; D not resolved. V was shortened by 2 bases and J by 2 bases, with 10 bases between the two germline ends. CDR3 length: 14 amino acids. Looked up from germline, CDR1 is MNHNS and CDR2 is SASEGT.